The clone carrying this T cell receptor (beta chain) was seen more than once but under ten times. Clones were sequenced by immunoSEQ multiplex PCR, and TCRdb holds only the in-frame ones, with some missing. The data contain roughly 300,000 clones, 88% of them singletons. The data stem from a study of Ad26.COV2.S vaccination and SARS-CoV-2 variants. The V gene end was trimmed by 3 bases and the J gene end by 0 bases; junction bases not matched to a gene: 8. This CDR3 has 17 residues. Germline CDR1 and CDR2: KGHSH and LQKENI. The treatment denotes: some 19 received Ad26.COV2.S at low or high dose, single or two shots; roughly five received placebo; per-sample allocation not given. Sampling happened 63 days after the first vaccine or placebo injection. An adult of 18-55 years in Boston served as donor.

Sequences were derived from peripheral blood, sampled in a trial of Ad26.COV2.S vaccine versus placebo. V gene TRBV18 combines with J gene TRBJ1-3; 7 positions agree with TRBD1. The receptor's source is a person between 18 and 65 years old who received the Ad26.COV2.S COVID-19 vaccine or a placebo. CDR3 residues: CASSPPGQRVSGNTIYF. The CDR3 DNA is TGTGCCAGCTCACCTCCGGGACAGAGGGTCTCTGGAAACACCATATATTTT.